This T cell receptor (beta chain) was sequenced during a study of T cell responses to AZD1222 COVID-19 vaccine. Data came from immunoSEQ multiplex PCR; TCRdb stores just in-frame clones and leaves some out. Of tens of thousands of clones in the sample, roughly 93% are singletons; the top ten hold 22%. Study conclusions and caveats: Nearly half of spike-specific TCRs reportedly target unmutated variant regions.

With regard to this clone: Its matching antigen is unknown.

The germline CDR1 and CDR2 sequences are SGHKS and YYEKEE (reference sequence). After removal of 2 bases from V and 5 bases from J, the junction contained 6 bases not matched to a gene. The CDR3 has 14 residues. The TCR was taken from an adult in good health. V usage is TRBV5-5 and J usage is TRBJ2-7, with TRBD1 matching 8 bases. The sample here was peripheral blood, taken on day 0 of AZD1222 vaccination. This CDR3 is CASSLGQGAHEQYF. Written as DNA, the CDR3 is TGTGCCAGCAGCTTAGGTCAGGGGGCACACGAGCAGTACTTC.